This T cell receptor beta chain emerged from a study of T cell responses to AZD1222 COVID-19 vaccine. Whole-study findings and limits: Reports indicate that nearly half of spike-specific TCRs are directed at unmutated variant regions.

The protocol was immunoSEQ multiplex PCR, while the TCRdb copy is restricted to in-frame clones and leaves out a portion. Found here are some 140,000 clones, around 90% of them singletons; the top ten hold around 3%. Trimming took 10 bases from V and 8 from J, leaving 17 bases between them. This CDR3 contains 13 residues. The germline V gene encodes CDR1 SNHLY and CDR2 FYNNEI. Points on this clone: Its specificity is not known.

This clonotype was sampled from an adult in good health. The chain couples TRBV2 to TRBJ1-4; D gene unclear. The material was peripheral blood, obtained on day 0 of AZD1222 vaccination. In DNA form, the CDR3 reads TGTGCCACCCATCGGGGTTTTGGCGAAAAACTGTTTTTT. Its translation is CATHRGFGEKLFF.